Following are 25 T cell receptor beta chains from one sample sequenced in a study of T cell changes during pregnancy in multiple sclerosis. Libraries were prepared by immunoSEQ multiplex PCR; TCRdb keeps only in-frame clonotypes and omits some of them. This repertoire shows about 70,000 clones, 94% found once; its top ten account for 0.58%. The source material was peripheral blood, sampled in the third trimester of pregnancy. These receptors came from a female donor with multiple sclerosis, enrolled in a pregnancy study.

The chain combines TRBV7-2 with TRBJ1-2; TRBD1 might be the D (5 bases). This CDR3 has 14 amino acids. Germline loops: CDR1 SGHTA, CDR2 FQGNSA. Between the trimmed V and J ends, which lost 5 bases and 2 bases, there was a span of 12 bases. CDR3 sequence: CASSPSRQNYGYTF. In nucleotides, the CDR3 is TGTGCCAGCAGCCCTTCAAGACAGAACTATGGCTACACCTTC. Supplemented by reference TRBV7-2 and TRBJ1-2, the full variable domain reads GAGVSQSPSNKVTEKGKDVELRCDPISGHTALYWYRQSLGQGLEFLIYFQGNSAPDKSGLPSDRFSAERTGGSVSTLTIQRTQQEDSAVYLCASSPSRQNYGYTFGSGTRLTVV.

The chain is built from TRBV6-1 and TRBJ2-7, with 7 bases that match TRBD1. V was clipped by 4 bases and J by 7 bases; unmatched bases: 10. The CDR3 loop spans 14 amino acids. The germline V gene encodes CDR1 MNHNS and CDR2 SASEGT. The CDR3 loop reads CASSALTGNGEQYF. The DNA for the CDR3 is TGTGCCAGCAGTGCCTTGACAGGGAACGGTGAGCAGTACTTC.

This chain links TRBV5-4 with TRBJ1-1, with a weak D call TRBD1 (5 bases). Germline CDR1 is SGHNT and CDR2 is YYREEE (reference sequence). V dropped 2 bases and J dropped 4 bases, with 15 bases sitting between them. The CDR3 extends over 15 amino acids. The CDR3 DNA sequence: TGTGCCAGCAGCTTCGCCCCAGGGCGAGGCACTGAAGCTTTCTTT. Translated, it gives CASSFAPGRGTEAFF.

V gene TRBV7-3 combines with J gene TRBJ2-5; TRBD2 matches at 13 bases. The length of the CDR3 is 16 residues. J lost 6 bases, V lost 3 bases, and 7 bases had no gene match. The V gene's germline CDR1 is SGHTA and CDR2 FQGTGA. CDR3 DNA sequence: TGTGCCAGCAGCTTGGGGACTAGCGGGGACGGGAAGACCCAGTACTTC. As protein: CASSLGTSGDGKTQYF.

CDR3 nucleotides: TGTGCCAGCAGACACCGACAGGGGGCCTACGAGCAGTACTTC. Translated, it gives CASRHRQGAYEQYF. The chain uses TRBV21-1 and TRBJ2-7; TRBD1, the table's D call, lacks a check against the DNA. TRBV21-1 is described as a pseudogene. The CDR3 covers 14 residues.

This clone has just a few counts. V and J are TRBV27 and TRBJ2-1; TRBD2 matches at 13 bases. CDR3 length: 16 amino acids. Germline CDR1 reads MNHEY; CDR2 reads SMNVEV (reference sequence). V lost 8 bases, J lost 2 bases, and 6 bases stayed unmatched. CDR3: CASYGLAGATYNEQFF. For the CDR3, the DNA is TGTGCCAGCTATGGACTAGCGGGGGCCACCTACAATGAGCAGTTCTTC.

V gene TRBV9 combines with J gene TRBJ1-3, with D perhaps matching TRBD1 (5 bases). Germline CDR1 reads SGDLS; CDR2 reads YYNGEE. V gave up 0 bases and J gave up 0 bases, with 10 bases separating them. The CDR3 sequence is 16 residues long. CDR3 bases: TGTGCCAGCAGCGTAGGGGGGGGTATCTCTGGAAACACCATATATTTT. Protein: CASSVGGGISGNTIYF.

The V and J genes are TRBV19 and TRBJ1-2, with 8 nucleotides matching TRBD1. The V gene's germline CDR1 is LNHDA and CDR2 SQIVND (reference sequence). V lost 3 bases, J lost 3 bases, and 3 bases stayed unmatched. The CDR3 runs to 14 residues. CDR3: CASSIMGQDYGYTF. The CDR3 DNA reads TGTGCCAGTAGTATCATGGGACAGGACTATGGCTACACCTTC.

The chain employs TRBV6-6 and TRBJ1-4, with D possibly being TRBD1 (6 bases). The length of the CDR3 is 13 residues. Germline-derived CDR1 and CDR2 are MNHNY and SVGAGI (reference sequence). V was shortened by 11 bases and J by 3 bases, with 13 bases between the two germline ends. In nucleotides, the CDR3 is TGTGCCGGGGGCGACAGAGCTAATGAAAAACTGTTTTTT. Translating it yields CAGGDRANEKLFF.

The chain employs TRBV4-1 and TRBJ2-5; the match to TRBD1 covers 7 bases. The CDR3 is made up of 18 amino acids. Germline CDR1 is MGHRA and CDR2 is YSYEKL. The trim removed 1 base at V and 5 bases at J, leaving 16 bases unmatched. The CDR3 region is CASSQVRLGDRESETQYF. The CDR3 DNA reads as TGCGCCAGCAGCCAAGTCCGTCTCGGAGACAGGGAATCCGAGACCCAGTACTTC.

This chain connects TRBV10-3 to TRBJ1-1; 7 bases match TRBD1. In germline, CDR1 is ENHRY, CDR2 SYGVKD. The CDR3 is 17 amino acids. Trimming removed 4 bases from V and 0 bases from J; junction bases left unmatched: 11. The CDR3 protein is CAISGRGEGGMNTEAFF. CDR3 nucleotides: TGTGCCATCAGTGGACGTGGCGAAGGGGGCATGAACACTGAAGCTTTCTTT.

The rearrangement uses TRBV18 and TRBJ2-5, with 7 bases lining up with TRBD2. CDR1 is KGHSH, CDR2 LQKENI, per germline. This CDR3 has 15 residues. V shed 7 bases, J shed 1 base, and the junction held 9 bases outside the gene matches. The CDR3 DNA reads TGTGCCAGCTTGAATACGGGAGGCGCCCAAGAGACCCAGTACTTC. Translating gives CASLNTGGAQETQYF.

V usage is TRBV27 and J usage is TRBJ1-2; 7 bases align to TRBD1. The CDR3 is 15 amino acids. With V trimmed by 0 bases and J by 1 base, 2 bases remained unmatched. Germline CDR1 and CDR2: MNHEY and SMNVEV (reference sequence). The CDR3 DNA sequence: TGTGCCAGCAGTTTATCGGGACAGATTAACTATGGCTACACCTTC. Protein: CASSLSGQINYGYTF.

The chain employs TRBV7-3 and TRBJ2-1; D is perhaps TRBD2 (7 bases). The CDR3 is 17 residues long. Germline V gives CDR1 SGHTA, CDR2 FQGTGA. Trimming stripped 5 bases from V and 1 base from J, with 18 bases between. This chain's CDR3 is CASSAGVEGESYNEQFF. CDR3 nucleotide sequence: TGTGCCAGCAGCGCGGGAGTAGAGGGGGAATCCTACAATGAGCAGTTCTTC.

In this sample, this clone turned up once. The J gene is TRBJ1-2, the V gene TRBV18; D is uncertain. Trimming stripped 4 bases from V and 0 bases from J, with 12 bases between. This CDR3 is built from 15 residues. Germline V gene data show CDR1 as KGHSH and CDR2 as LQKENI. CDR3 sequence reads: CASSQAATANYGYTF. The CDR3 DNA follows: TGTGCCAGCTCACAGGCCGCTACAGCTAACTATGGCTACACCTTC.

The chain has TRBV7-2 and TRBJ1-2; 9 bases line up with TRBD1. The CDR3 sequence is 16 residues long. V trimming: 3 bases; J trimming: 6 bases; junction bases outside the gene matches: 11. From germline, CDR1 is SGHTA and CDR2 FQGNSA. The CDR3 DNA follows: TGTGCCAGCAGCTTCCGCACCGAAGGACAGGGGAATGGCTACACCTTC. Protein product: CASSFRTEGQGNGYTF.

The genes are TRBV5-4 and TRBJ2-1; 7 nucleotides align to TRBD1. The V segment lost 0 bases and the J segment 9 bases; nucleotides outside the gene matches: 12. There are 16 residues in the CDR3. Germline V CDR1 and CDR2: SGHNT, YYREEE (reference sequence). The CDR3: CASSLGTGATSGEQFF. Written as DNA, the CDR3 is TGTGCCAGCAGCTTGGGTACAGGGGCCACCTCTGGTGAGCAGTTCTTC.

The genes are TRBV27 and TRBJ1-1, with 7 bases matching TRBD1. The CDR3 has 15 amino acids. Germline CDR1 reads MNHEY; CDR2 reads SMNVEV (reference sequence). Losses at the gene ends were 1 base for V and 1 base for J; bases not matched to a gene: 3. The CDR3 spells CASSLLTGANTEAFF. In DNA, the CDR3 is TGTGCCAGCAGTTTATTAACAGGGGCGAACACTGAAGCTTTCTTT.

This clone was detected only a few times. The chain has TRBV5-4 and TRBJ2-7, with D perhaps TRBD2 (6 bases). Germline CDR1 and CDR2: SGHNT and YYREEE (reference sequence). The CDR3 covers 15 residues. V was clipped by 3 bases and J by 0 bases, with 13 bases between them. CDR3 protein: CASSSGTLSSYEQYF. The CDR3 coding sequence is TGTGCCAGCAGCTCTGGGACTCTGAGCTCCTACGAGCAGTACTTC.

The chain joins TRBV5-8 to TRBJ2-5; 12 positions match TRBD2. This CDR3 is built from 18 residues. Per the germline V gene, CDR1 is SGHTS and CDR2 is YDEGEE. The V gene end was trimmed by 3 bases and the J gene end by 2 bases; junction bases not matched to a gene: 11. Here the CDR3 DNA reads TGTGCCAGCAGCTGGGGCAGACTAGCGGGGGAAACTCAAGAGACCCAGTACTTC. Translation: CASSWGRLAGETQETQYF.

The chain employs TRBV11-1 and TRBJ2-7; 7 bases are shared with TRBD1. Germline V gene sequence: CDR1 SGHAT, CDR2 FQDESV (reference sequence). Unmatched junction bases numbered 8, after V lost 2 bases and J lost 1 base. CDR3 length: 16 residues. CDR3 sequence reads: CASSLTAATGSYEQYF. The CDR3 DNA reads TGTGCCAGCAGCTTAACGGCCGCGACAGGGTCCTACGAGCAGTACTTC.

CDR3: CASSVSTGAYEQYF. The CDR3 DNA sequence: TGTGCCAGCAGCGTATCGACAGGGGCCTACGAGCAGTACTTC. The chain carries TRBV9 and TRBJ2-7; the match to TRBD1 covers 8 bases. This CDR3 is built from 14 residues. Trimming removed 1 base from V and 2 bases from J; junction bases left unmatched: 2. The V gene's germline CDR1 is SGDLS and CDR2 YYNGEE.

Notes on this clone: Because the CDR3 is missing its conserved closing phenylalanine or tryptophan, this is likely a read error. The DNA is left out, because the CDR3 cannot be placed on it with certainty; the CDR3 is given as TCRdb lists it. The CDR3 sequence is CASSPWGFGS. This sequence joins TRBV18 and TRBJ1-1; TRBD1, the table's D call, lacks a check against the DNA. CDR1 KGHSH and CDR2 LQKENI come from the germline V gene. The length of the CDR3 is 10 amino acids, counting both ends.

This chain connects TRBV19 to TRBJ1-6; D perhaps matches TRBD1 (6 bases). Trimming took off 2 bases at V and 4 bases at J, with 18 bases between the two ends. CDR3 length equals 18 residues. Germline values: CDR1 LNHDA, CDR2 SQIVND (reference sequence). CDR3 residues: CASSISGGEGWYNSPLHF. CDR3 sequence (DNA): TGTGCCAGTAGTATATCTGGGGGCGAGGGCTGGTATAATTCACCCCTCCACTTT.

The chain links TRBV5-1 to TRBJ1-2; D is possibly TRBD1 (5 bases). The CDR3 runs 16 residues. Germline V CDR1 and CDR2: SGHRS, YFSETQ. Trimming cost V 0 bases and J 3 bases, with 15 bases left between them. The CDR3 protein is CASSLAGPGGDYGYTF. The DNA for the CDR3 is TGCGCCAGCAGCTTGGCGGGTCCGGGGGGTGACTATGGCTACACCTTC.